This T cell receptor (beta chain) was obtained from a study of blood T cells in healthy people across ages. The second PCR ran 7 to 11 cycles with a sample-barcoded 5' primer and J-beta primers. TCRdb re-analysed the 5' RACE reads in MiXCR, keeping a single row per CDR3 protein. The data hold hundreds of thousands of distinct CDR3 sequences, with roughly 56% observed a single time. Germline CDR1 and CDR2: SGHRS and YFSETQ. V lost 4 bases, J lost 1 base, and 16 bases lay in between. CDR3 length: 16 amino acids. This clonotype was sampled from a man aged 35-49 years in good health. The gene calls are TRBV5-1 and TRBJ2-3; tentatively, D is TRBD2 (5 bases). Sequencing was carried out using blood. Here the CDR3 DNA reads TGCGCCAGCAGCATCGGGATTACCGGTGGCACAGATACGCAGTATTTT. Encoded protein: CASSIGITGGTDTQYF.